The rows below give T cell receptor beta chains drawn from one sample of a study of blood T cell repertoires in COVID-19. Assay: immunoSEQ multiplex PCR; the TCRdb copy retains only in-frame clones and omits some. This table has some 70,000 clones, 83% appearing once. Sequences were obtained from peripheral blood. These receptors originate from an elderly man with acute or convalescent COVID-19. Both conserved end residues are part of each CDR3. Each record gives: D gene, V gene, clone size, J gene, CDR3 protein, CDR3 DNA. A D gene is named only where the DNA matches it firmly. Clone size, where shown, is once, few, many, or a class for clones that have expanded.

TRBD2	TRBV4-2	NA	TRBJ2-2	CASSRPAGENTGELFF	TGTGCCAGCAGCCGTCCAGCGGGGGAGAACACCGGGGAGCTGTTTTTT
TRBD2	TRBV19	NA	TRBJ2-2	CASSSPGLAAGGELFF	TGTGCCAGTAGTTCCCCGGGACTAGCGGCGGGCGGGGAGCTGTTTTTT
NA	TRBV5-1	NA	TRBJ1-1	CASSSYINEGWGTEAFF	TGCGCCAGCAGCTCGTATATTAACGAGGGATGGGGCACTGAAGCTTTCTTT
NA	TRBV24-1	NA	TRBJ2-2	CATRAGTYTGELFF	TGTGCCACCAGAGCCGGGACATACACCGGGGAGCTGTTTTTT
NA	TRBV6-2/TRBV6-3	few	TRBJ1-5	CASSYSSTGIRPQHF	TGTGCCAGCAGTTACTCGTCGACAGGCATCCGGCCCCAGCATTTT
TRBD2	TRBV6-2/TRBV6-3	NA	TRBJ2-3	CASSYQREVTSTDTQYF	TGTGCCAGCAGTTACCAGCGGGAGGTTACGAGCACAGATACGCAGTATTTT
NA	TRBV6-5	NA	TRBJ1-1	CATSNRASTEAFF	TGTGCCACCTCAAACAGGGCTAGCACTGAAGCTTTCTTT
NA	TRBV7-2	once	TRBJ2-1	CASSSMGALSYNEQFF	TGTGCCAGCAGCTCGATGGGAGCGCTCTCCTACAATGAGCAGTTCTTC
TRBD1	TRBV7-9	NA	TRBJ1-4	CASSSFGQGSEKLFF	TGTGCCAGCAGCTCTTTTGGACAGGGCTCTGAAAAACTGTTTTTT
TRBD2	TRBV2	NA	TRBJ2-3	CASRGTSGARGDTQYF	TGTGCCAGCAGAGGGACTAGCGGGGCCAGGGGAGATACGCAGTATTTT
NA	TRBV7-9	once	TRBJ2-7	CASSREGHRGYEQYF	TGTGCCAGCAGCCGTGAGGGACATCGCGGCTACGAGCAGTACTTC
NA	TRBV20-1	NA	TRBJ1-1	CSASVEADTEAFF	TGCAGTGCTAGTGTAGAGGCGGACACTGAAGCTTTCTTT